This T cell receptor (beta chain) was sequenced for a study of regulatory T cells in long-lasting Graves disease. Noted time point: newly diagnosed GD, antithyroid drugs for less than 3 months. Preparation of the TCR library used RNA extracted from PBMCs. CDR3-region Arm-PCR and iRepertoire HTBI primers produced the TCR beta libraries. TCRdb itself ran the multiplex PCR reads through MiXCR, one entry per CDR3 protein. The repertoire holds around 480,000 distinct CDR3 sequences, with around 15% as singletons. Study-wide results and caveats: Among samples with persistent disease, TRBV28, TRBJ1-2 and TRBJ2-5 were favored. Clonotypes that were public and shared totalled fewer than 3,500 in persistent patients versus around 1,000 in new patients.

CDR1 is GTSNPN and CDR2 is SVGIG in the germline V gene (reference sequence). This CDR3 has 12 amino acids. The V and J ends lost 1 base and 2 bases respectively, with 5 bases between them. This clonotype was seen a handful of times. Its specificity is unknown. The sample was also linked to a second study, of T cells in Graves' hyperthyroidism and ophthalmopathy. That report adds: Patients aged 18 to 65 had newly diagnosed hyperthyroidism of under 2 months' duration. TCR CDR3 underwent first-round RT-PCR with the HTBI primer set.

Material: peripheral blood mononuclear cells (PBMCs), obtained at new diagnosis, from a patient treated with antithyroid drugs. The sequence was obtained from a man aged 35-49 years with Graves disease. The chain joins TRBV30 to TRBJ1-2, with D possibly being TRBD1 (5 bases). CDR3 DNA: TGTGCCTGGAGTGGGGGGAACTATGGCTACACCTTC. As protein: CAWSGGNYGYTF.